This note documents a single T cell receptor (beta chain) sequence. The antigen it binds to is not known. Base qualities are not recorded, but no much larger clone differs from it by a single base. This sample stems from a study of blood T cell repertoires in COVID-19 (TCRdb year 2020). With regard to the full study: Samples covering the acute and convalescent phases of COVID-19 were provided by collaborators in the United States, Italy and Spain. The material from the prospective study consisted of cDNA or gDNA derived from T cells, B-cell-depleted T cells, or PBMCs. Subjects who had been exposed to COVID-19, were actively infected with it, or had recovered from it provided the deeply sampled blood TCRbeta repertoires that made up the dataset. The repertoires were made available in a free public database intended to serve as a resource for research on the immune response to SARS-CoV-2. The samples were drawn from two sources: the first 160 participants of the ongoing ImmuneRACE study, and over 950 subjects contributed by 6 global collaborators. A de-identified subject ID, COVID-19 status, age in years and sex were almost always included in the sample metadata. Where available, HLA class I and class II types were obtained from metadata supplied by the sample provider rather than from assay-based typing.

Collaborating institutions collected whole blood in K2EDTA tubes following their own protocols. Collaborator samples were shipped for TCRbeta analysis as frozen whole blood, isolated PBMCs, or DNA extracted from either sample type. The immunoSEQ Assay, a bias-controlled multiplex PCR, was used to amplify TCRbeta CDR3 regions from genomic DNA. On the study's bioinformatics: The number of nucleated cells in each sample was estimated by amplification of reference gene primers within the assay. To quantify the absolute abundance of each unique TCRbeta CDR3 rearrangement, sequence reads were collapsed and filtered. For each sample, productive Simpson clonality was calculated as the square root of Simpson's diversity index over productive rearrangements. This is the immuneACCESS table as TCRdb keeps it, with only in-frame sequences that have V and J called. A part of the clones is gone; compared with another copy, unresolved V genes explain less than half, and the rest is unexplained. V and J calls and clone size are given by that table; D and trimming were obtained from the DNA. The sample table shows approximately 130,000 clones, and 80% to 90% are seen once. Approximately 5.8% of the sample lies in the top ten.

The junction carries 7 bases between V and J, which are trimmed by 4 bases and 3 bases respectively. From a lookup of the germline V gene (reference sequence), CDR1 and CDR2 are SEHNR and FQNEAQ. The CDR3 measures 12 amino acids from cysteine to phenylalanine. The DNA shown is the 36-base CDR3, in frame from base 1. Points the paper makes about the study in general: Clinical and demographic metadata were provided uncurated, with the amount varying by source and participant.

Sequencing was carried out using peripheral blood. The receptor's source is an elderly man with active or convalescent COVID-19. The chain is made from TRBV7-9 and TRBJ2-7; the D gene is perhaps TRBD2, from 5 matching bases. The CDR3 reads as follows: CASSSGDYEQYF. Here is the DNA: TGTGCCAGCAGCTCCGGGGACTACGAGCAGTACTTC.